The 15 T cell receptor beta chains below all came from one sample that was sequenced in a study of identical twins. One entry per CDR3 protein results from TCRdb running MiXCR on the 5' RACE reads. This repertoire shows under 300,000 distinct CDR3 sequences, about 9% found once; its top ten account for 2.5% to 3.5%. These data were also reused for a study on yellow fever vaccine responses in identical twins.

The specimen was CD8+ T cells sorted from blood. The source of these receptors is a woman in her late teens or twenties in good health.

This clonotype was detected many times. The chain carries TRBV20-1 and TRBJ2-5; D call uncertain. The CDR3 is 14 amino acids. The V gene lost 0 bases and the J gene lost 2 bases, with 10 bases spanning the gap. CDR1 is DFQATT, CDR2 SNEGSKA, per germline (reference sequence). The CDR3 sequence is CSARDVTRQETQYF. The CDR3 DNA is TGCAGTGCTAGAGATGTCACTCGTCAAGAGACCCAGTACTTC.

The chain carries TRBV15 and TRBJ2-7; possibly TRBD1 or TRBD2 for D (5 bases each). V shed 5 bases and J shed 2 bases, with 16 bases lying between them. In germline, CDR1 is LNHNV, CDR2 YYDKDF (reference sequence). The CDR3 has 15 residues. The CDR3 DNA reads TGTGCCACCAGCGACGAGGGGCTAGTGGCCTACGAGCAGTACTTC. Its translation: CATSDEGLVAYEQYF.

This chain joins TRBV6-5 and TRBJ2-5; TRBD1 agrees at 7 bases. CDR1 and CDR2 (germline): MNHEY, SVGAGI. Trimming cost V 0 bases and J 5 bases; bases outside gene matches: 12. CDR3 length equals 17 residues. This CDR3 reads CASSYSTGQADGETQYF. The CDR3 DNA sequence: TGTGCCAGCAGTTACTCGACAGGGCAGGCGGATGGGGAGACCCAGTACTTC.

This clonotype was observed a few times. The V and J genes are TRBV4-1 and TRBJ1-2, with a weak D call TRBD1 (5 bases). Looked up from germline, CDR1 is MGHRA and CDR2 is YSYEKL. This CDR3 spans 16 amino acids. V lost 3 bases and J 5 bases, leaving 19 bases between the germline ends. The CDR3 sequence: CASSQGPQGDLYGYTF. The DNA of the CDR3 is TGCGCCAGCAGCCAGGGACCCCAGGGAGACCTATATGGCTACACCTTC.

This clonotype was recorded a few times. The J gene is TRBJ2-7, the V gene TRBV14; 8 bases are a match to TRBD2. V lost 1 base, J lost 2 bases, and 4 bases stayed unmatched. The CDR3 sequence is 15 residues long. CDR1 SGHDN and CDR2 FVKESK come from the germline V gene. This chain's CDR3 is CASSQGSGGTYEQYF. The CDR3 DNA is TGTGCCAGCAGCCAAGGCAGCGGGGGAACCTACGAGCAGTACTTC.

In this sample, this clonotype turned up a few times. The rearrangement joins TRBV6-1 to TRBJ2-2; D is tentatively TRBD1 or TRBD2 (5 bases each). V was clipped by 2 bases and J by 5 bases, with 9 bases between them. The germline V gene has CDR1 MNHNS and CDR2 SASEGT. The CDR3 is made up of 14 amino acids. CDR3 in amino acids: CASSERGDTGELFF. CDR3 nucleotides: TGTGCCAGCAGTGAACGGGGCGATACCGGGGAGCTGTTTTTT.

This clonotype occurred many times. The genes are TRBV27 and TRBJ2-7; no firm D call. This CDR3 spans 13 amino acids. The germline V gene has CDR1 MNHEY and CDR2 SMNVEV (reference sequence). V dropped 1 base and J dropped 3 bases, with 7 bases sitting between them. The CDR3 here is CASSLWQNYEQYF. In DNA form, the CDR3 reads TGTGCCAGCAGTTTATGGCAGAACTACGAGCAGTACTTC.

This clonotype came up a few times. The V call is TRBV24-1, the J call TRBJ2-3, with 9 positions matching TRBD1. The CDR3 runs 16 residues. Germline trimming cut 4 bases from V and 3 bases from J; bases unmatched to any gene: 7. CDR1 and CDR2 (germline): KGHDR, SFDVKD. The chain's CDR3 is CATSDHRDRVTDTQYF. In nucleotides, the CDR3 is TGTGCCACCAGTGACCACCGGGACAGGGTAACAGATACGCAGTATTTT.

This clonotype was counted many times. The chain couples TRBV7-8 to TRBJ2-1; 10 nucleotides align to TRBD2. The CDR3 sequence is 17 residues long. Germline values: CDR1 SGHVS, CDR2 FQNEAQ. Germline trimming cut 1 base from V and 8 bases from J; bases unmatched to any gene: 11. In DNA form, the CDR3 reads TGTGCCAGCAGCTTAGTAACTAGCGGGAATCTTATCGATGAGCAGTTCTTC. Translating gives CASSLVTSGNLIDEQFF.

This clonotype was found many times. The gene calls are TRBV12-3 or TRBV12-4 and TRBJ2-1; 11 bases fit TRBD2. This CDR3 has 15 residues. The J segment lost 2 bases and the V segment lost 6 bases, leaving 3 bases of the junction unmatched. This chain's CDR3 is CASRTTSGAYNEQFF. The CDR3 coding sequence is TGTGCCAGCAGAACGACTAGCGGGGCCTACAATGAGCAGTTCTTC.

In this sample, this clonotype turned up a few times. CDR3 sequence: CASGSLLALNEQFF. The CDR3 DNA reads as TGTGCCAGCGGATCCCTCCTAGCTCTCAATGAGCAGTTCTTC. The gene calls are TRBV7-9 and TRBJ2-1; D is perhaps TRBD2 (5 bases). Germline V CDR1 and CDR2: SEHNR, FQNEAQ (reference sequence). CDR3 length equals 14 residues. V lost 8 bases and J lost 6, with 17 bases in between. Together with reference TRBV7-9 and TRBJ2-1, the CDR3 gives the full variable domain: DTGVSQNPRHKITKRGQNVTFRCDPISEHNRLYWYRQTLGQGPEFLTYFQNEAQLEKSRLLSDRFSAERPKGSFSTLEIQRTEQGDSAMYLCASGSLLALNEQFFGPGTRLTVL.

V usage is TRBV3-1 and J usage is TRBJ2-2, with 9 bases identical to TRBD1. Germline V gene data show CDR1 as LGHDT and CDR2 as YNNKEL (reference sequence). The V gene end was trimmed by 3 bases and the J gene end by 6 bases; junction bases not matched to a gene: 8. This CDR3 spans 16 amino acids. The CDR3 loop is CASSHRTGAKSGELFF. The CDR3, as DNA: TGTGCCAGCAGCCATCGGACAGGGGCGAAATCCGGGGAGCTGTTTTTT. The entire variable domain, with the rest obtained from reference TRBV3-1 and TRBJ2-2, is as follows: DTAVSQTPKYLVTQMGNDKSIKCEQNLGHDTMYWYKQDSKKFLKIMFSYNNKELIINETVPNRFSPKSPDKAHLNLHINSLELGDSAVYFCASSHRTGAKSGELFFGEGSRLTVL.

A few counts support this clonotype. The rearrangement uses TRBV2 and TRBJ2-5; 7 nucleotides match TRBD1. The CDR3 is 14 amino acids. Per the germline V gene, CDR1 is SNHLY and CDR2 is FYNNEI. Trimming took 7 bases from V and 1 from J; bases not matched to a gene: 6. CDR3 amino acids: CASMETGLQETQYF. Here the CDR3 DNA reads TGTGCCAGCATGGAGACAGGGCTCCAAGAGACCCAGTACTTC.

The chain carries TRBV7-2 and TRBJ1-6; D perhaps matches TRBD1 (5 bases). V was pared by 10 bases and J by 7 bases, with 20 bases between. The CDR3 loop spans 15 amino acids. The germline gives CDR1 SGHTA, CDR2 FQGNSA. CDR3 sequence reads: CATSGIGEGNSPLHF. DNA for the CDR3: TGTGCCACCTCTGGTATAGGGGAGGGGAATTCACCCCTCCACTTT.

This rearrangement joins TRBV4-2 to TRBJ2-7, with a tentative D call TRBD1 (6 bases). CDR1 and CDR2 from the germline V gene are LGHNA and YNFKEQ. V lost 0 bases and J 4 bases, leaving 13 bases between the germline ends. CDR3 size: 15 residues. The CDR3 DNA reads TGTGCCAGCAGCCAAGATTTCGGACAGAAGTACGAGCAGTACTTC. It encodes CASSQDFGQKYEQYF.